This T cell receptor beta chain was recovered during a study of shared clonotypes between healthy human individuals. Study details: CD4 naive and CD4 memory each took three plates per donor, while CD8 naive took two and CD8 memory one.

As for this clone: What it binds is unknown.

General study points: The study found about 5% of naive CD4 clonotypes shared across several donors. Naive subsets typically showed greater estimated richness than memory subsets. Shared clonotypes across all four donors exceeded non-shared ones in generation probability.

Naivety among CD8 cells was defined by CD45RO negativity and positive CCR7 selection, thereby excluding terminally differentiated effector memory CD45RA+ cells. Profiling relied on immunoSEQ multiplex PCR, and the TCRdb table lists in-frame clones only, not all of them. The sample includes about 2.2 million clones, 85% to 95% of them seen just once. The CDR3 covers 14 residues. CDR1 and CDR2 (germline): LNHDA, SQIVND (reference sequence). V was pared by 4 bases and J by 0 bases, with 7 bases between. What was sequenced was naive CD8+ T cells from PBMCs. The chain combines TRBV19 with TRBJ2-1; no reliable D call. This TCR was recovered from a man in his late teens or twenties in good health. Some clones in this sample may be carry-over from other donors' samples. CDR3 amino acids: CASSSLSSYNEQFF. In DNA, the CDR3 is TGTGCCAGTAGTAGTCTAAGCTCCTACAATGAGCAGTTCTTC.